These 3 T cell receptor beta chains were all obtained from the same sample, sequenced in a study of spatial heterogeneity in lung cancer. TCRdb independently ran MiXCR on the 5' RACE reads; one entry per CDR3 protein. The data hold around 87,000 distinct CDR3 sequences, with less than 15% observed a single time. Regarding time point: sample taken at primary tumor resection. Specimen: PBMCs, collected at surgery. The receptor source for this set is a male donor with early-stage non-small cell lung cancer.

The CDR3 reads CASSPGDRRLEQYF. As DNA, the CDR3 is TGTGCCAGCTCACCTGGGGACAGGCGACTGGAGCAGTACTTC. The rearrangement links TRBV18 to TRBJ2-7; TRBD1 matches at 8 bases. V dropped 3 bases and J dropped 7; count of bases not matched to a gene: 8. Germline assignment: CDR1 KGHSH and CDR2 LQKENI. CDR3 length: 14 amino acids.

A few counts support this clonotype. CDR3 protein: CALGPGIVGNYGYTF. Written as DNA, the CDR3 is TGTGCCTTGGGCCCAGGGATCGTCGGCAACTATGGCTACACCTTC. The chain combines TRBV30 with TRBJ1-2; possibly TRBD1 for D (5 bases). The CDR3 loop spans 15 amino acids. Germline values: CDR1 GTSNPN, CDR2 SVGIG (reference sequence). V was pared by 7 bases and J by 2 bases, with 20 bases between.

CDR3 coding DNA: TGTGCCAGCAGCCCACAAGGGGGTGGCTACACCTTC. Translated, it gives CASSPQGGGYTF. The chain carries TRBV7-8 and TRBJ1-2, with D possibly matching TRBD1 (6 bases). V was shortened by 5 bases and J by 7 bases, with 11 bases between the two germline ends. Germline V lookup: CDR1 SGHVS, CDR2 FQNEAQ. This CDR3 is 12 amino acids long.